Listed here are 13 T cell receptor beta chains from one sample, sequenced in a study of shared clonotypes between healthy human individuals. Assay used: immunoSEQ multiplex PCR; TCRdb lists only in-frame clones, some missing. The top ten clones hold roughly 0.34% of a sample with under 2.5 million clones, 85% to 95% of them seen once. Sequencing input: naive CD4+ T cells from PBMCs. Subset described: CD45RA+ positively selected. Receptors originate from a man in his late teens or twenties in good health. Some clones in this sample may be carry-over from other donors' samples.

The chain joins TRBV5-4 to TRBJ2-7; D gene unclear. The germline CDR1 and CDR2 sequences are SGHNT and YYREEE (reference sequence). There are 15 residues in the CDR3. The germline V and J ends were trimmed by 5 bases and 2 bases, with 17 bases remaining between them. The CDR3 here is CASRRELSDPYEQYF. The CDR3 coding sequence is TGTGCCAGCAGACGCGAGCTTTCCGACCCCTACGAGCAGTACTTC.

DNA for the CDR3: TGTGCCAGCAACTCCTACCCTTGGGGGGTCAGGGATAGGGAAGAGACCCAGTACTTC. Translation: CASNSYPWGVRDREETQYF. The rearrangement links TRBV28 to TRBJ2-5; D possibly corresponds to TRBD2 (6 bases). Germline assignment: CDR1 MDHEN and CDR2 SYDVKM. Trimming removed 7 bases at V and 3 bases at J, with 30 bases between. This CDR3 region has 19 residues.

The V call is TRBV4-1, the J call TRBJ1-5, with 9 positions matching TRBD1. The CDR3 spans 16 residues. V shed 0 bases and J 6 bases; nucleotides not matched to a gene: 6. The germline V gene has CDR1 MGHRA and CDR2 YSYEKL. The CDR3 region is CASSQEIRTGVQPQHF. For the CDR3, the DNA is TGCGCCAGCAGCCAAGAGATTCGGACAGGGGTTCAGCCCCAGCATTTT.

The chain carries TRBV9 and TRBJ2-1, with no clear D. V lost 3 bases, J lost 0 bases, and 19 bases lay in between. Germline V lookup: CDR1 SGDLS, CDR2 YYNGEE. The CDR3 is made up of 18 amino acids. The CDR3 bases are TGTGCCAGCAGCGCCGATCGCGGAGTTTCGACCTCCTACAATGAGCAGTTCTTC. Translated, it gives CASSADRGVSTSYNEQFF.

This chain uses TRBV2 with TRBJ2-7; 8 bases agree with TRBD2. Germline-derived CDR1 and CDR2 are SNHLY and FYNNEI. J lost 1 base, V lost 6 bases, and 8 bases had no gene match. The CDR3 consists of 15 residues. Here the CDR3 reads CASRVGSGASYEQYF. The CDR3 nucleotides are TGTGCCAGCAGGGTGGGTAGCGGGGCATCCTACGAGCAGTACTTC.

On this clone itself: Additional DNA sequences in this sample encode the identical CDR3. This sequence joins TRBV29-1 and TRBJ2-3; TRBD2 matches 9 bases. Looked up from germline, CDR1 is SQVTM and CDR2 is ANQGSEA. The CDR3 is 13 residues long. V lost 6 bases to trimming and J lost 1 base; unmatched junction nucleotides: 2. The CDR3 spells CSVRTSGTDTQYF. Here the CDR3 DNA reads TGCAGCGTGAGGACTAGCGGCACAGATACGCAGTATTTT.

V usage is TRBV28 and J usage is TRBJ2-1; TRBD2 agrees at 11 bases. V gave up 7 bases and J gave up 3 bases; unmatched junction bases: 11. The CDR3 has 17 amino acids. CDR1 is MDHEN, CDR2 SYDVKM, per germline. The CDR3 DNA is TGTGCCAGCATCTTAGCGGGAGGGCCTCCGTTCTACAATGAGCAGTTCTTC. Its protein is CASILAGGPPFYNEQFF.

The rearrangement links TRBV7-2 to TRBJ2-5; 9 bases agree with TRBD1. The J segment lost 0 bases and the V segment lost 1 base, leaving 3 bases of the junction unmatched. The CDR3 runs 16 residues. Germline V gene lookup returns CDR1 SGHTA and CDR2 FQGNSA. The CDR3 spells CASSLVGTGYQETQYF. The CDR3 nucleotides are TGTGCCAGCAGCTTAGTCGGGACAGGGTACCAAGAGACCCAGTACTTC.

In this sample, this clone turned up once. This CDR3 is also generated by other DNA sequences in the sample. J is TRBJ2-7 and V is TRBV6-6; 10 bases are a match to TRBD1. Per germline, CDR1 MNHNY and CDR2 SVGAGI (reference sequence). The ends lost 2 bases at V and 3 bases at J; junction bases unmatched: 1. The CDR3 has 14 residues. CDR3 sequence: CASSYRDRGYEQYF. The CDR3 DNA reads TGTGCCAGCAGTTACCGGGACAGGGGCTACGAGCAGTACTTC.

The chain carries TRBV5-1 and TRBJ2-5, with TRBD1 matching 7 bases. Germline CDR1 and CDR2: SGHRS and YFSETQ. This CDR3 contains 15 residues. V gave up 0 bases and J gave up 4 bases; unmatched junction bases: 6. The CDR3 DNA follows: TGCGCCAGCAGCTTGGGGGACAGAAAGTCAGAGACCCAGTACTTC. This sequence encodes CASSLGDRKSETQYF.

This rearrangement joins TRBV10-3 to TRBJ1-1; D perhaps matches TRBD1 (6 bases). This CDR3 contains 15 residues. Trimming took off 3 bases at V and 1 base at J, with 12 bases between the two ends. Germline assignment: CDR1 ENHRY and CDR2 SYGVKD. CDR3 DNA sequence: TGTGCCATCAGTGACAGGGGAGCCACGAACACTGAAGCTTTCTTT. It specifies CAISDRGATNTEAFF.

The genes are TRBV6-6 and TRBJ2-7, with TRBD1 matching 11 bases. V was clipped by 6 bases and J by 6 bases; unmatched bases: 4. This CDR3 is 13 amino acids long. Looked up from germline, CDR1 is MNHNY and CDR2 is SVGAGI (reference sequence). The CDR3, as DNA: TGTGCCAGCAGGAAGGGACAGGGGGTCGAGCAGTACTTC. Translated, it gives CASRKGQGVEQYF.

A word on this clone: Other nucleotide sequences in the sample specify the same CDR3. V gene TRBV30 combines with J gene TRBJ1-1; D not resolved. Germline V gene lookup returns CDR1 GTSNPN and CDR2 SVGIG (reference sequence). Trimming stripped 0 bases from V and 1 base from J, with 6 bases between. The CDR3 spans 13 residues. CDR3 loop: CAWSVDRNTEAFF. The CDR3 coding sequence is TGTGCCTGGAGTGTCGACCGGAACACTGAAGCTTTCTTT.